A selection of T cell receptor beta chains follows, all from one sample in a study of breast tumors, draining lymph nodes, adjacent tissues. One entry per CDR3 protein, called by TCRdb with MiXCR from the multiplex PCR reads. Of under 250,000 distinct CDR3 sequences listed, approximately 29% are singletons. The sample taken for sequencing was axillary lymph node tissue. These receptors originate from a female donor with breast cancer. Some clones in this sample may be carry-over from other donors' samples. The CDR3 runs from the conserved cysteine through the conserved F or W. Each record gives: J gene, V gene, D gene, clone size, CDR3 protein, CDR3 DNA. D genes are given only for firm matches. Clone size is shown for a subset of rows, as once, few, many or a class of expanded clone.

TRBJ2-1 | TRBV20-1 | TRBD2 | many | CSATPWGSGGRYSEQFF | TGCAGTGCTACCCCTTGGGGGTCTGGCGGGAGATATAGTGAGCAGTTCTTC
TRBJ1-2 | TRBV28 | NA | many | CASSLSGGSDYGYTF | TGTGCCAGCAGTTTATCGGGGGGCAGCGACTATGGCTACACCTTC
TRBJ2-7 | TRBV6-1 | NA | many | CASSVQGGRSYEQYF | TGTGCCAGCAGTGTTCAGGGGGGACGCTCCTACGAGCAGTACTTC
TRBJ1-1 | TRBV9 | NA | NA | CASSVVKGTEAFF | TGTGCCAGCAGCGTAGTGAAGGGGACTGAAGCTTTCTTT
TRBJ2-4 | TRBV6-1 | TRBD1 | NA | CASSPPGQLAKNIQYF | TGTGCCAGCAGTCCTCCGGGACAGCTAGCCAAAAACATTCAGTACTTC
TRBJ1-1 | TRBV11-3 | NA | once | CASSSQKNTEAFF | TGTGCCAGCAGCTCCCAGAAGAACACTGAAGCTTTCTTT
TRBJ2-4 | TRBV6-2/TRBV6-3 | NA | few | CASSYDGTRSIQYF | TGTGCCAGCAGTTACGATGGTACGAGATCCATTCAGTACTTC
TRBJ2-1 | TRBV9 | NA | many | CASSVDPGQVVEQFF | TGTGCCAGCAGCGTAGATCCAGGTCAAGTGGTCGAGCAGTTCTTC
TRBJ2-5 | TRBV20-1 | NA | many | CSAPPRGAGETQYF | TGCAGTGCTCCGCCCCGCGGAGCGGGAGAGACCCAGTACTTC
TRBJ1-4 | TRBV19 | TRBD1 | NA | CASSISGGSNEKLFF | TGTGCCAGTAGTATTTCAGGGGGCTCTAATGAAAAACTGTTTTTT
TRBJ2-2 | TRBV28 | NA | NA | CASGGIELYTGELFF | TGTGCCAGTGGGGGTATAGAGCTTTACACCGGGGAGCTGTTTTTT
TRBJ2-1 | TRBV5-6 | TRBD1 | many | CASSWDSSYNEQFF | TGTGCCAGCAGCTGGGACAGTTCCTACAATGAGCAGTTCTTC
TRBJ2-1 | TRBV4-3 | TRBD2 | many | CASSPGLGGTNEQFF | TGCGCCAGCAGCCCGGGACTAGGAGGGACCAATGAGCAGTTCTTC
TRBJ1-6 | TRBV6-6 | NA | many | CASSYSSPRVENSPLHF | TGTGCCAGCAGTTACTCGTCCCCCAGGGTAGAGAATTCACCCCTCCACTTT
TRBJ2-7 | TRBV12-3/TRBV12-4 | NA | many | CASSLMGHSYEQYF | TGTGCCAGCAGTTTAATGGGACATTCCTACGAGCAGTACTTC
TRBJ2-3 | TRBV20-1 | NA | many | CSPKRAGLKDTQYF | TGCAGTCCCAAGCGGGCCGGGCTTAAGGATACGCAGTATTTT
TRBJ2-3 | TRBV2 | NA | NA | CASSQDTAYF | TGTGCCAGCTCACAGGACACGGCGTATTTT
TRBJ1-3 | TRBV19 | NA | many | CASSIDGNTIYF | TGTGCCAGTAGTATAGACGGAAACACCATATATTTT
TRBJ2-7 | TRBV6-1 | NA | few | CASSEFGVGEQYF | TGTGCCAGCAGTGAATTCGGGGTTGGCGAGCAGTACTTC
TRBJ2-1 | TRBV10-2 | TRBD2 | many | CASSGHGGRGDNEQFF | TGCGCCAGCAGTGGGCATGGCGGGAGGGGCGACAATGAGCAGTTCTTC
TRBJ1-6 | TRBV6-6 | NA | many | CASRGTNSPLHF | TGTGCCAGCAGGGGGACTAATTCACCCCTCCACTTT
TRBJ1-2 | TRBV12-5 | NA | NA | CASGLPRGARYGYTF | TGTGCTAGTGGTTTGCCCCGGGGGGCGCGATATGGCTACACCTTC
TRBJ1-5 | TRBV4-2 | NA | many | CASSQEGWSPQHF | TGTGCCAGCAGCCAAGAAGGGTGGTCGCCCCAGCATTTT
TRBJ1-6 | TRBV6-5 | TRBD1 | many | CASSHSVQGANSPLHF | TGTGCCAGCAGTCACTCGGTACAGGGGGCGAATTCACCCCTCCACTTT
TRBJ2-1 | TRBV6-1 | TRBD2 | many | CASSRGLARGLDEQFF | TGTGCCAGCAGCCGAGGACTAGCGAGGGGGCTAGATGAGCAGTTCTTC
TRBJ2-3 | TRBV3-1 | NA | many | CASSQGPKNTDTQYF | TGTGCCAGCAGCCAAGGGCCTAAAAACACAGATACGCAGTATTTT
TRBJ1-3 | TRBV15 | TRBD1 | many | CATTGTGSFGNTIYF | TGTGCCACCACCGGGACAGGGAGTTTTGGAAACACCATATATTTT
TRBJ2-7 | TRBV6-5 | TRBD1 | many | CASSYRRQGAYEQYF | TGTGCCAGCAGTTACCGCAGACAGGGGGCGTACGAGCAGTACTTC
TRBJ2-2 | TRBV30 | NA | NA | CAWTPGRNTGELLF | TGTGCCTGGACGCCGGGACGGAACACCGGGGAGCTGCTTTTT
TRBJ2-1 | TRBV4-2 | TRBD2 | NA | CASSQDGGEEGDEQFF | TGTGCCAGCAGCCAAGATGGGGGGGAGGAGGGTGATGAGCAGTTCTTC
TRBJ2-3 | TRBV15 | NA | many | CATSRELMDLADTQYF | TGTGCCACCAGCAGAGAACTAATGGACCTCGCAGATACGCAGTATTTT
TRBJ1-1 | TRBV5-5 | NA | NA | CASSFYICSASHTGAFF | NA
TRBJ1-4 | TRBV5-5 | NA | NA | CASSLGGETNEKLFF | TGTGCCAGCAGCTTGGGGGGAGAGACTAATGAAAAACTGTTTTTT
TRBJ1-3 | TRBV6-1 | NA | many | CASSEGVLLLEYTIYF | TGTGCCAGCAGTGAAGGGGTACTTCTACTCGAGTACACCATATATTTT
TRBJ1-3 | TRBV19 | NA | many | CASRESGSGNTIYF | TGTGCCAGTAGGGAGAGTGGCTCTGGAAACACCATATATTTT
TRBJ1-3 | TRBV5-1 | TRBD1 | NA | CASSLNRGRESSGNTIYF | TGCGCCAGCAGCTTAAACAGGGGTCGGGAGAGCTCTGGAAACACCATATATTTT
TRBJ2-2 | TRBV15 | NA | many | CATSRDMTGELFF | TGTGCCACCAGCAGAGATATGACCGGGGAGCTGTTTTTT
TRBJ2-7 | TRBV2 | TRBD1 | many | CASSRQGVEQYF | TGTGCCAGCTCTAGACAGGGAGTCGAGCAGTACTTC
TRBJ2-7 | TRBV5-5 | NA | many | CASSPDVGLTYEQYF | TGTGCCAGCAGCCCGGACGTGGGTTTGACCTACGAGCAGTACTTC
TRBJ2-5 | TRBV9 | NA | many | CASSVEGTAWETQYF | TGTGCCAGCAGCGTAGAGGGGACGGCATGGGAGACCCAGTACTTC
TRBJ2-7 | TRBV20-1 | TRBD2 | few | CSAGTSGETYEQYF | TGCAGTGCTGGCACTAGCGGGGAAACCTACGAGCAGTACTTC
TRBJ1-6 | TRBV20-1 | TRBD1 | many | CSARDSTGDARSTLHF | TGCAGTGCTAGAGATTCGACAGGGGACGCGCGGAGCACCCTCCACTTT
TRBJ1-1 | TRBV7-8 | TRBD1 | many | CASSRSGQGNTEAFF | TGTGCCAGCAGCAGATCTGGACAGGGGAACACTGAAGCTTTCTTT
TRBJ1-2 | TRBV6-4 | NA | many | CASSHPRDRTFNYGYTF | TGTGCCAGCAGTCACCCGAGAGACAGAACGTTCAACTATGGCTACACCTTC
TRBJ1-2 | TRBV3-1 | NA | NA | CTSSRTDRNYGHTF | TGTACCAGCAGCCGGACAGATCGTAACTATGGCCACACCTTC
TRBJ2-5 | TRBV4-1 | TRBD2 | many | CASSQDWLAGGQETQYF | TGCGCCAGCAGCCAAGATTGGTTAGCGGGAGGTCAAGAGACCCAGTACTTC
TRBJ2-3 | TRBV6-6 | TRBD1 | many | CASRLGQSTDTQYF | TGTGCCAGCAGGTTGGGACAGAGCACAGATACGCAGTATTTT
TRBJ2-7 | TRBV30 | TRBD1 | many | CAWGGGTGYYYEQYF | TGTGCCTGGGGGGGCGGGACAGGGTACTACTACGAGCAGTACTTC
TRBJ1-6 | TRBV11-2 | NA | NA | CASSPQPGQNSPLHF | TGTGCCAGCAGCCCGCAACCCGGACAGAATTCACCCCTCCACTTT
TRBJ2-7 | TRBV28 | NA | many | CASEVGGRQQYF | TGTGCCAGCGAAGTGGGGGGTCGGCAGCAGTACTTC
TRBJ2-1 | TRBV19 | TRBD2 | NA | CASSIGRGDEQFF | TGTGCCAGTAGTATAGGACGGGGGGATGAGCAGTTCTTC
TRBJ2-5 | TRBV7-7 | NA | NA | CARGGGRETQYF | TGTGCTAGAGGAGGGGGGCGAGAGACCCAGTACTTC